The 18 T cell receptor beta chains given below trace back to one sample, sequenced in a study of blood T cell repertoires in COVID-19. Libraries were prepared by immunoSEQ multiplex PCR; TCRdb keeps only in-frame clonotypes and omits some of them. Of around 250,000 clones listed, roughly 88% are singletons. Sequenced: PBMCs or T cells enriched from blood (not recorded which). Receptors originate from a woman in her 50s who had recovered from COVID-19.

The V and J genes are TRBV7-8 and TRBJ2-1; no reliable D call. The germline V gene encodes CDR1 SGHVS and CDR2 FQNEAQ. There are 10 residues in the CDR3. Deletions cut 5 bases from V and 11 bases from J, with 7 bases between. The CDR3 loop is CASSLTKQFF. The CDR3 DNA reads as TGTGCCAGCAGCCTCACTAAGCAGTTCTTC.

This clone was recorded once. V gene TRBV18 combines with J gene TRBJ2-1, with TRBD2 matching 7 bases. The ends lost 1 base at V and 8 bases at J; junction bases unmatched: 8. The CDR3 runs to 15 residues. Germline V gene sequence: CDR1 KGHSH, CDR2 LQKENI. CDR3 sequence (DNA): TGTGCCAGCTCACCACGGGCGGGAGCTTCCCATGAGCAGTTCTTC. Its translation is CASSPRAGASHEQFF.

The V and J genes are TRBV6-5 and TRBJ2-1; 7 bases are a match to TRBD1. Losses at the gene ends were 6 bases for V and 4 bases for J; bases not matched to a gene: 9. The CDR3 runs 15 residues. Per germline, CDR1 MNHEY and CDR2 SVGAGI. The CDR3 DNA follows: TGTGCCAGCAGAGCGGACAGGTGGGAATACAATGAGCAGTTCTTC. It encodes CASRADRWEYNEQFF.

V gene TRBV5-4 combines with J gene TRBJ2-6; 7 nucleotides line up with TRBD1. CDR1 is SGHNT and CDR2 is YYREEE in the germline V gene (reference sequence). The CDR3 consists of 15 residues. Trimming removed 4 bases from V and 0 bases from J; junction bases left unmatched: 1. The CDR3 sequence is CASSPGGSGANVLTF. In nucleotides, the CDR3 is TGTGCCAGCAGCCCAGGGGGCTCTGGGGCCAACGTCCTGACTTTC.

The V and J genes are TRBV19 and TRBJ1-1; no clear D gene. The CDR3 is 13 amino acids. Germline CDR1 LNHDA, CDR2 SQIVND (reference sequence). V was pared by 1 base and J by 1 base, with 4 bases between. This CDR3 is CASSIGRNTEAFF. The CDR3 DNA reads TGTGCCAGTAGTATAGGGAGGAACACTGAAGCTTTCTTT.

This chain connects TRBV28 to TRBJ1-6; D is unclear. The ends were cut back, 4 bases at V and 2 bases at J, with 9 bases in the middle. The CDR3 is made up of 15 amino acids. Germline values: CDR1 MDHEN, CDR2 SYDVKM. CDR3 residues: CASSSSRTYNSPLHF. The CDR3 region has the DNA TGTGCCAGCAGTTCCTCGCGGACCTATAATTCACCCCTCCACTTT.

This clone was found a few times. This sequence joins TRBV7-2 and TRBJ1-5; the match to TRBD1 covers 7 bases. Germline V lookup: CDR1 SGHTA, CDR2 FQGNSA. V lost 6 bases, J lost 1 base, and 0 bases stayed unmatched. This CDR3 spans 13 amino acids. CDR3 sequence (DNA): TGTGCCAGCAGGGGACAGAGCAATCAGCCCCAGCATTTT. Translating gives CASRGQSNQPQHF.

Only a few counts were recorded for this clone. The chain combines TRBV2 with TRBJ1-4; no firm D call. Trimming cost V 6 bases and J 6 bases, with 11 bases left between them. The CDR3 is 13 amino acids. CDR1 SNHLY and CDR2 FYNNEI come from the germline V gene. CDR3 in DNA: TGTGCCAGCAGCTGGAGGGCCGATGAAAAACTGTTTTTT. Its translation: CASSWRADEKLFF.

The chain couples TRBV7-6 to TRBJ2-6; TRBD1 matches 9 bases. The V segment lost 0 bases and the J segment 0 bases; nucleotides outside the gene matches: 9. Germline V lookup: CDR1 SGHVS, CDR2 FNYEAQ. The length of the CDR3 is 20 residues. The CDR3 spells CASSLAILGQGGSGANVLTF. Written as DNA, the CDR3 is TGTGCCAGCAGCTTAGCAATTCTGGGACAGGGAGGCTCTGGGGCCAACGTCCTGACTTTC.

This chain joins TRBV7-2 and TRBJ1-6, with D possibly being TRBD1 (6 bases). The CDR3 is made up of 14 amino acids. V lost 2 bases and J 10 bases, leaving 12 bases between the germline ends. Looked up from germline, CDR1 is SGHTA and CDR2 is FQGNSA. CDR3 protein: CASSLKGGRSPLHF. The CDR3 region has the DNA TGTGCCAGCAGCTTAAAAGGGGGTCGATCACCCCTCCACTTT. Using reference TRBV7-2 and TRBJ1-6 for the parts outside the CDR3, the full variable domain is GAGVSQSPSNKVTEKGKDVELRCDPISGHTALYWYRQSLGQGLEFLIYFQGNSAPDKSGLPSDRFSAERTGGSVSTLTIQRTQQEDSAVYLCASSLKGGRSPLHFGNGTRLTVT.

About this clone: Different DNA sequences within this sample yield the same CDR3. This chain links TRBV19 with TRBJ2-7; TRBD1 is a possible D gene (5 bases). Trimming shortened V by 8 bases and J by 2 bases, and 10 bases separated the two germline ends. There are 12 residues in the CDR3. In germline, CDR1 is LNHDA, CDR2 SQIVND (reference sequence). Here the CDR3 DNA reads TGTGCCAGTTCCTCCAGGGCCTACGAGCAGTACTTC. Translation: CASSSRAYEQYF.

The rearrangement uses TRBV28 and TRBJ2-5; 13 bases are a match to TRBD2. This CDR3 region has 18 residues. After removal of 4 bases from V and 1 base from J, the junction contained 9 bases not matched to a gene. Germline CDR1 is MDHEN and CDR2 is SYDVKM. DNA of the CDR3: TGTGCCAGCAGTTGGGTCCCGGGACTAGCGGGGAGCCAAGAGACCCAGTACTTC. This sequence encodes CASSWVPGLAGSQETQYF.

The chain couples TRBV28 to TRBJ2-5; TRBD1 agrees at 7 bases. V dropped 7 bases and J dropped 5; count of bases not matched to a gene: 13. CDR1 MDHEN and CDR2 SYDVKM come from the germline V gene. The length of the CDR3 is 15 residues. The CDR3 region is CASKGQDQIGETQYF. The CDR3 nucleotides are TGTGCCAGCAAAGGACAGGACCAAATAGGGGAGACCCAGTACTTC.

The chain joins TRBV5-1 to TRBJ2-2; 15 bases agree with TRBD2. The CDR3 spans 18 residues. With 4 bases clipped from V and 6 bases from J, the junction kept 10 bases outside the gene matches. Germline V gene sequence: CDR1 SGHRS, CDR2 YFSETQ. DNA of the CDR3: TGCGCCAGCAGCGTAGGACTAGCGGGAGGGCCACTCGCCGGGGAGCTGTTTTTT. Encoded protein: CASSVGLAGGPLAGELFF. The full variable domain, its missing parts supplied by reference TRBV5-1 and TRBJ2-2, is KAGVTQTPRYLIKTRGQQVTLSCSPISGHRSVSWYQQTPGQGLQFLFEYFSETQRNKGNFPGRFSGRQFSNSRSEMNVSTLELGDSALYLCASSVGLAGGPLAGELFFGEGSRLTVL.

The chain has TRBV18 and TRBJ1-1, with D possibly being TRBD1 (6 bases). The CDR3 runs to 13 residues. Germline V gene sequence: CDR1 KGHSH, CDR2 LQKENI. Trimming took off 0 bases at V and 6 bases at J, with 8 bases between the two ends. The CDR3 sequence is CASSPPYRAEAFF. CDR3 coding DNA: TGTGCCAGCTCACCACCCTACAGGGCTGAAGCTTTCTTT.

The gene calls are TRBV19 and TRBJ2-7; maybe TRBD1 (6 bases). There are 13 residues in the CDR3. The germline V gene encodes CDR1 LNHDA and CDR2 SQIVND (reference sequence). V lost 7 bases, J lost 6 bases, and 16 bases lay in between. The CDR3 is CASTLGAGREQYF. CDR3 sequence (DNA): TGTGCCAGTACCTTGGGGGCAGGGCGCGAGCAGTACTTC.

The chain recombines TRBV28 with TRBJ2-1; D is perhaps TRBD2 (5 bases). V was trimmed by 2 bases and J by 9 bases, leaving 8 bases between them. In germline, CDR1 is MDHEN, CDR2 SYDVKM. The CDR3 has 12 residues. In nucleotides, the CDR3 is TGTGCCAGCAGTTTAGATGGGAGTGAGCAGTTCTTC. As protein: CASSLDGSEQFF.

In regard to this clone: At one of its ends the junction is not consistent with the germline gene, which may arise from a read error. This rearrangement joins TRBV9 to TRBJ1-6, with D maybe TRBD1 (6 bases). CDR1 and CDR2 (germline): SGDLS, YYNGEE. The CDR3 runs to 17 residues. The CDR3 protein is CASSVGPPGQTNSLLHF. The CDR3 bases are TGTGCCAGCAGCGTAGGCCCCCCTGGACAGACCAATTCACTCCTCCACTTT.